This record looks at one T cell receptor beta chain sequence and its context. What it recognizes is unknown. The junction does not match germline at one end; this may be a read error. Uncontrolled infection, other autoimmune disease, pregnancy and lactation each barred patients from inclusion. Amplification of TCR beta CDR3 regions used RNA as the template. First-round RT-PCR with HTBI primers amplified the TCR CDR3 region. TCRdb passed the multiplex PCR reads through MiXCR, listing each CDR3 protein once. The data hold roughly 300,000 distinct CDR3 sequences, with around 23% observed a single time. This record belongs to a study of T cells in Graves' hyperthyroidism and ophthalmopathy. Study at large: Peripheral blood was secured at the point of initial diagnosis, before any treatment.

Study-level findings and limits: Blood also showed most of the thyroid clonotypes that were expanded above 0.001. Ophthalmopathy and stable hyperthyroidism were separated by a 13 V-J model.

Material: blood. This clonotype originated in a woman aged 45-65 years with Graves' hyperthyroidism.

CDR3 bases: TGTGCCAGCTCACCAAGGACTGTGGACTCGAACACTAAAGCTTTCTTT. Protein: CASSPRTVDSNTKAFF. The chain employs TRBV18 and TRBJ1-1; no firm D call. CDR1 and CDR2 from the germline V gene are KGHSH and LQKENI. The CDR3 contains 16 residues.